This TCR beta chain was identified during a study of blood T cell repertoires in COVID-19. The CDR3 is 14 amino acids. CDR1 is MNHEY and CDR2 is SMNVEV in the germline V gene (reference sequence). V was trimmed by 10 bases and J by 0 bases, leaving 13 bases between them. Libraries were prepared by immunoSEQ multiplex PCR; TCRdb keeps only in-frame clonotypes and omits some of them. The sample lists 100,000 or so clones, roughly 76% occurring once. Sequencing was done on a sample of peripheral blood. The V gene is TRBV27, the J gene TRBJ2-1; TRBD2 is a possible D gene (5 bases). The source of this sequence is a woman between 70 and 85 years old with acute or convalescent COVID-19. CDR3 bases: TGTGCCACCCTAAGCGGCAACTCCTACAATGAGCAGTTCTTC. Translation gives CATLSGNSYNEQFF.